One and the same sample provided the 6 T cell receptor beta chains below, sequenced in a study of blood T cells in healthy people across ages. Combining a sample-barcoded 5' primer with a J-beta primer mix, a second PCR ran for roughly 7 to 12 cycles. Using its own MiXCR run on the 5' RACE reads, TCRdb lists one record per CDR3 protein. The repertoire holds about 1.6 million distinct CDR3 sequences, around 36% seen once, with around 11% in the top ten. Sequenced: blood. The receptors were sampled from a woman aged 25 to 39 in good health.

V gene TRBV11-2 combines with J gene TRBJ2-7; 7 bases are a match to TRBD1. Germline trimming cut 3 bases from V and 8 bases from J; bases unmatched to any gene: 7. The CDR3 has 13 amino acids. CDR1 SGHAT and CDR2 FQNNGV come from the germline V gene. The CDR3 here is CASSLAGGDKQYF. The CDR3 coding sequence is TGTGCCAGCAGCTTGGCAGGGGGAGACAAGCAGTACTTC.

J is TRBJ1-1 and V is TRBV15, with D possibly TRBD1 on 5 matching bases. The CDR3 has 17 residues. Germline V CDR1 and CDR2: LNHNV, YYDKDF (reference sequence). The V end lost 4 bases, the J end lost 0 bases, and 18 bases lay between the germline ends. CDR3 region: CATSKGRPSGLNTEAFF. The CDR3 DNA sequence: TGTGCCACCAGCAAGGGACGGCCATCGGGCTTGAACACTGAAGCTTTCTTT.

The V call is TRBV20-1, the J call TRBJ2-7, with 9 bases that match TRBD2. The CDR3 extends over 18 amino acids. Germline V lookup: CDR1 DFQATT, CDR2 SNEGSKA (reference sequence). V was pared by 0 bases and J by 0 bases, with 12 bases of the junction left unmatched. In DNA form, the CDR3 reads TGCAGTGCTAGAGATCAACCGACTAGCGGTGGTCTCTCCTACGAGCAGTACTTC. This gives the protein CSARDQPTSGGLSYEQYF.

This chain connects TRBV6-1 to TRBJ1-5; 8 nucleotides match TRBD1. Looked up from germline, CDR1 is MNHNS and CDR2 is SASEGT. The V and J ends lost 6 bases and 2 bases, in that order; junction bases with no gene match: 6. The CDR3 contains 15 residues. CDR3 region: CASRTGVLGNQPQHF. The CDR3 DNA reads TGTGCCAGCAGGACAGGGGTACTAGGCAATCAGCCCCAGCATTTT.

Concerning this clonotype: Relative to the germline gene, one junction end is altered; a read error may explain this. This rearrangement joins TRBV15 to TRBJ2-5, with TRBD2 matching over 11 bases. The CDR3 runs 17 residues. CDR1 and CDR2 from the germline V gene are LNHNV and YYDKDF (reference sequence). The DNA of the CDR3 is TGTGTCACCAGCAGATCACTAGCGGGGGACTACCAAGAGACCCAGTACTTC. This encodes CVTSRSLAGDYQETQYF.

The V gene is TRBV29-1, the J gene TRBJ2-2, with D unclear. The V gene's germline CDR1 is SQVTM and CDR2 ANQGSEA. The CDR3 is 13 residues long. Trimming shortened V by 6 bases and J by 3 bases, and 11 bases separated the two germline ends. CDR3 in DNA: TGCAGCGTGACGACTCGTTACACCGGGGAGCTGTTTTTT. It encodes CSVTTRYTGELFF.